These 4 T cell receptor beta chains originate from one sample sequenced in a study of control samples from healthy donors and cancer patients. Clones were sequenced by immunoSEQ multiplex PCR, and TCRdb holds only the in-frame ones, with some missing. This table holds approximately 97,000 clones, roughly 92% found once. Sequencing used blood. The receptors were sampled from a human donor in good health. The donor label of this sample is uncertain.

This clone was counted a single time. The chain links TRBV5-1 to TRBJ2-1; D gene ambiguous. V lost 4 bases, J lost 0 bases, and 14 bases lay in between. This CDR3 has 16 amino acids. CDR1 SGHRS and CDR2 YFSETQ come from the germline V gene. The CDR3, as DNA: TGCGCCAGCAGCGGTATCCTAGGCGCCTCCTACAATGAGCAGTTCTTC. Protein sequence: CASSGILGASYNEQFF.

This chain joins TRBV5-4 and TRBJ1-2; D possibly corresponds to TRBD1 (5 bases). CDR1 SGHNT and CDR2 YYREEE come from the germline V gene (reference sequence). This CDR3 contains 17 residues. With 3 bases removed from V and 7 bases from J, the gap between germline ends came to 25 bases. CDR3 region: CASSSPGTATVEGGYTF. The CDR3 DNA sequence: TGTGCCAGCAGCTCCCCCGGGACCGCGACAGTTGAGGGTGGCTACACCTTC. Full variable domain (missing parts from reference TRBV5-4 and TRBJ1-2): ETGVTQSPTHLIKTRGQQVTLRCSSQSGHNTVSWYQQALGQGPQFIFQYYREEENGRGNFPPRFSGLQFPNYSSELNVNALELDDSALYLCASSSPGTATVEGGYTFGSGTRLTVV.

The chain carries TRBV15 and TRBJ2-7; either TRBD1 or TRBD2 may fit D (5 bases each). The V end was cut by 1 base, the J end by 4 bases, with 14 bases between. This CDR3 is built from 15 residues. Germline V CDR1 and CDR2: LNHNV, YYDKDF (reference sequence). The CDR3 bases are TGTGCCACCAGCAGAGGAACCGGGGCGGGTTACGAGCAGTACTTC. Translating gives CATSRGTGAGYEQYF.

The gene calls are TRBV6-5 and TRBJ1-2; a possible D gene is TRBD1 (6 bases). The V gene's germline CDR1 is MNHEY and CDR2 SVGAGI. This CDR3 region has 14 residues. Trimming left V 6 bases short and J 5 bases short, with 16 bases between. CDR3 DNA sequence: TGTGCCAGCAGCCCCTCCACAGGGAGATATGGCTACACCTTC. Encoded protein: CASSPSTGRYGYTF.